This TCR beta chain was profiled in a study of STAT5B mutations in CD4+ large granular lymphocyte leukemia. Study overall: Healthy donors showed HLA-associated enrichment of the CDR3 'QG' motif.

After removal of 4 bases from V and 7 bases from J, the junction contained 10 bases not matched to a gene. CDR3 length: 15 amino acids. CDR1 and CDR2 from the germline V gene are MNHEY and SVGAGI. Study-wide findings and caveats: Over 20% of private leukemic clonotypes occurred rarely in other patients' non-leukemic repertoires. TRBV06-family usage was enriched in top patient clones (8/27) versus controls (2/35).

For this clone: The antigen remains undetermined.

Sequencing was at survey level. Libraries were prepared by immunoSEQ multiplex PCR; TCRdb keeps only in-frame clonotypes and omits some of them. The sample consists of about 30,000 clones, roughly three quarters of them appearing once. The rearrangement uses TRBV6-5 and TRBJ2-1, with 7 bases matching TRBD2. The TCR originated in a human donor in good health. Source material: CD4+ T cells from blood buffy coats. CDR3 residues: CASSLHVGGTNEQFF. The DNA for the CDR3 is TGTGCCAGCAGTTTGCACGTGGGGGGGACGAATGAGCAGTTCTTC.